This entry lists 14 T cell receptor beta chains sequenced from one sample in a study of T cells in Graves' hyperthyroidism and ophthalmopathy. The CDR3 regions of TCR beta were amplified from RNA transcripts. First-round RT-PCR of the TCR CDR3 relied on the HTBI primer set. In TCRdb, the multiplex PCR reads were re-called with MiXCR into one record per CDR3 protein. The data show about 160,000 distinct CDR3 sequences, 9.4% seen once. The sample taken for sequencing was blood. All receptors come from a woman younger than 30 with Graves' hyperthyroidism that later progressed to Graves' ophthalmopathy.

This clonotype was recorded many times. V is TRBV7-9 and J is TRBJ2-2; TRBD1 is a possible D gene (6 bases). V lost 1 base to trimming and J lost 12 bases, with 6 bases between them. Germline assignment: CDR1 SEHNR and CDR2 FQNEAQ (reference sequence). The CDR3 is 11 amino acids. CDR3 sequence reads: CASSLGDKLFF. The CDR3 nucleotides read TGTGCCAGCAGCTTAGGGGACAAGCTGTTTTTT. The full variable domain, rest sourced from reference TRBV7-9 and TRBJ2-2, is DTGVSQNPRHKITKRGQNVTFRCDPISEHNRLYWYRQTLGQGPEFLTYFQNEAQLEKSRLLSDRFSAERPKGSFSTLEIQRTEQGDSAMYLCASSLGDKLFFGEGSRLTVL.

The V call is TRBV7-9, the J call TRBJ2-6; D gene uncertain. V lost 5 bases and J 0 bases, leaving 8 bases between the germline ends. This CDR3 comprises 15 residues. Germline V gene data show CDR1 as SEHNR and CDR2 as FQNEAQ (reference sequence). DNA of the CDR3: TGTGCCAGCAGCACCGTGGGCTCTGGGGCCAACGTCCTGACTTTC. Protein: CASSTVGSGANVLTF.

This clonotype was seen ten or more times. The chain is built from TRBV15 and TRBJ1-1; 9 bases agree with TRBD1. The germline gives CDR1 LNHNV, CDR2 YYDKDF (reference sequence). CDR3 length: 14 amino acids. J lost 4 bases, V lost 6 bases, and 6 bases had no gene match. In DNA, the CDR3 is TGTGCCACCAGGGCGGACAGGGGCCTCACTGAAGCTTTCTTT. Protein: CATRADRGLTEAFF.

This clonotype was detected ten times or more. The V and J genes are TRBV6-1 and TRBJ1-2; D remains unclear. Between the trimmed V and J ends, which lost 3 bases and 3 bases, there was a span of 2 bases. CDR1 is MNHNS, CDR2 SASEGT, per germline. The CDR3 totals 11 residues. The CDR3 DNA sequence: TGTGCCAGCAGTGATCACTATGGCTACACCTTC. It yields the protein CASSDHYGYTF.

This clonotype was observed many times. The gene calls are TRBV6-1 and TRBJ1-2; D might be TRBD1 (6 bases). Germline lookup yields CDR1 MNHNS and CDR2 SASEGT. Trimming stripped 7 bases from V and 0 bases from J, with 12 bases between. This CDR3 has 14 residues. The CDR3 spells CASTLTGANYGYTF. DNA of the CDR3: TGTGCCAGCACCCTGACAGGAGCTAACTATGGCTACACCTTC.

The chain recombines TRBV6-1 with TRBJ2-5; 7 bases are a match to TRBD1. Germline V gives CDR1 MNHNS, CDR2 SASEGT. This CDR3 comprises 14 residues. Trimming at V came to 4 bases and at J to 1 base, leaving 3 bases not matched to a gene. The CDR3 loop is CASSVRDSQETQYF. The CDR3 DNA follows: TGTGCCAGCAGTGTTCGGGACAGCCAAGAGACCCAGTACTTC.

This chain connects TRBV20-1 to TRBJ2-7; D is unclear. Trimming shortened V by 1 base and J by 0 bases, and 13 bases separated the two germline ends. This CDR3 has 15 amino acids. Germline V lookup: CDR1 DFQATT, CDR2 SNEGSKA (reference sequence). CDR3 sequence reads: CSARGPDGFSYEQYF. The CDR3 coding sequence is TGCAGTGCTAGAGGCCCGGACGGGTTCTCCTACGAGCAGTACTTC.

The sample holds many counts of this clonotype. The chain has TRBV7-8 and TRBJ2-3; 10 positions match TRBD2. V lost 3 bases, J lost 2 bases, and 20 bases stayed unmatched. The CDR3 runs 21 residues. Germline V gene data show CDR1 as SGHVS and CDR2 as FQNEAQ. The CDR3 region is CASSFALATSGPWGTTDTQYF. As DNA, the CDR3 is TGTGCCAGCAGCTTTGCGCTGGCGACTAGCGGGCCCTGGGGGACCACAGATACGCAGTATTTT.

The chain recombines TRBV4-1 with TRBJ1-2; D not certain. Per germline, CDR1 MGHRA and CDR2 YSYEKL. CDR3 size: 15 residues. V dropped 1 base and J dropped 4 bases, with 13 bases sitting between them. CDR3 DNA: TGCGCCAGCAGCCAAGGCCCAGGTTTGTTCTATGGCTACACCTTC. It is translated as CASSQGPGLFYGYTF.

The chain joins TRBV6-1 to TRBJ1-2; D remains unclear. V gave up 1 base and J gave up 5 bases, with 8 bases separating them. This CDR3 comprises 13 residues. Per the germline V gene, CDR1 is MNHNS and CDR2 is SASEGT. The CDR3 is CASSEGLLYGYTF. In nucleotides, the CDR3 is TGTGCCAGCAGTGAAGGACTGCTTTATGGCTACACCTTC.

In its sample, this clonotype was seen many times. The chain has TRBV4-2 and TRBJ1-5; 7 nucleotides align to TRBD1. V gave up 0 bases and J gave up 7 bases; unmatched junction bases: 3. Germline lookup yields CDR1 LGHNA and CDR2 YNFKEQ. The CDR3 is 14 residues long. CDR3 sequence reads: CASSQETGEQPQHF. DNA of the CDR3: TGTGCCAGCAGCCAAGAAACAGGGGAACAGCCCCAGCATTTT.

This clonotype was recorded a few times. The chain carries TRBV18 and TRBJ2-1; either TRBD1 or TRBD2 may supply D (5 bases each). The CDR3 has 14 amino acids. V dropped 3 bases and J dropped 6 bases, with 12 bases sitting between them. Germline V gene sequence: CDR1 KGHSH, CDR2 LQKENI. This CDR3 reads CASSPLGDRNEQFF. DNA for the CDR3: TGTGCCAGCTCACCTTTGGGGGATCGCAATGAGCAGTTCTTC.

The chain uses TRBV4-1 and TRBJ1-5, with D perhaps TRBD1 (5 bases). V was pared by 1 base and J by 7 bases, with 14 bases between. The CDR3 runs 15 residues. Germline V lookup: CDR1 MGHRA, CDR2 YSYEKL. The CDR3 here is CASSQVADSVQPQHF. As DNA, the CDR3 is TGCGCCAGCAGCCAAGTGGCAGACAGCGTCCAGCCCCAGCATTTT.

This clonotype showed up many times. The chain has TRBV7-8 and TRBJ1-3; no reliable D call. V was pared by 3 bases and J by 4 bases, with 4 bases between. The CDR3 loop spans 12 amino acids. The germline V gene has CDR1 SGHVS and CDR2 FQNEAQ. This CDR3 is CASSFLGNTIYF. The CDR3 nucleotides are TGTGCCAGCAGCTTTCTCGGAAACACCATATATTTT. Looking up the rest from reference TRBV7-8 and TRBJ1-3 gives the full variable domain: GAGVSQSPRYKVAKRGQDVALRCDPISGHVSLFWYQQALGQGPEFLTYFQNEAQLDKSGLPSDRFFAERPEGSVSTLKIQRTQQEDSAVYLCASSFLGNTIYFGEGSWLTVV.